This T cell receptor beta chain was observed in a study of shared clonotypes between healthy human individuals. TCRdb's copy holds only in-frame clones and misses some; the assay was immunoSEQ multiplex PCR. The table has some 1 million clones, about 80% seen once. On this clone itself: The sample holds other DNA sequences that translate to the same CDR3.

The germline V gene encodes CDR1 SGHTA and CDR2 FQGNSA. CDR3 length: 13 residues. V lost 1 base and J lost 2, with 5 bases in between. The origin of this receptor is a man aged 18-30 years in good health. The specimen sequenced was memory CD4+ T cells sorted from blood. The subset is: CD45RA-negative fraction. The chain uses TRBV7-2 and TRBJ2-5, with D unclear. This CDR3 is CASSLVVQETQYF. For the CDR3, the DNA is TGTGCCAGCAGCTTAGTAGTGCAAGAGACCCAGTACTTC. Variable domain in full (rest from reference TRBV7-2 and TRBJ2-5): GAGVSQSPSNKVTEKGKDVELRCDPISGHTALYWYRQSLGQGLEFLIYFQGNSAPDKSGLPSDRFSAERTGGSVSTLTIQRTQQEDSAVYLCASSLVVQETQYFGPGTRLLVL.